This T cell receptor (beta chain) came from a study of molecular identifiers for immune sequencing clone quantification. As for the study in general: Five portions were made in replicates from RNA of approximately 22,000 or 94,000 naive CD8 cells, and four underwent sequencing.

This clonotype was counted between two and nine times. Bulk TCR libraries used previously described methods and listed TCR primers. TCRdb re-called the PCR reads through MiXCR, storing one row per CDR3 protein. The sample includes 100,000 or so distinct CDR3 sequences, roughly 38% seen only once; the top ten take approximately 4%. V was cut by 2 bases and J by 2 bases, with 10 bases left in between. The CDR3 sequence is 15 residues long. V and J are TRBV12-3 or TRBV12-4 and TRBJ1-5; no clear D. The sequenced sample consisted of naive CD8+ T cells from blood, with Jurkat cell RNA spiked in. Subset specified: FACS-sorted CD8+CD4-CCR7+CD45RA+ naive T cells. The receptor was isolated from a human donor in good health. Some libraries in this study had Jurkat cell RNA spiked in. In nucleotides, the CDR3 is TGTGCCAGCAGTTTATGGGGAGGAGGCAATCAGCCCCAGCATTTT. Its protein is CASSLWGGGNQPQHF.